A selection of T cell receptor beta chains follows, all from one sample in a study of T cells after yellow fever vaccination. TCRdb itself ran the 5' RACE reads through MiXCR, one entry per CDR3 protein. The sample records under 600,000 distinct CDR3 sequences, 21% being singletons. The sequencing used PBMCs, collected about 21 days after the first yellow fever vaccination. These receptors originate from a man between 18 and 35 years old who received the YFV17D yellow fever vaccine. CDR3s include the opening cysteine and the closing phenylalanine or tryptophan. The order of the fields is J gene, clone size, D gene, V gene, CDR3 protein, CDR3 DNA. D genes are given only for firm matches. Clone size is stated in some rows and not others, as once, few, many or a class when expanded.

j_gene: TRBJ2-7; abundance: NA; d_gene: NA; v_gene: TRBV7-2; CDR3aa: CASSFNGGPYEQYF; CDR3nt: TGTGCCAGCAGCTTCAACGGGGGACCCTACGAGCAGTACTTC
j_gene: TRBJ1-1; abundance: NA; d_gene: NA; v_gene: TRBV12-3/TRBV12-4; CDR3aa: CASSFWYTEAFF; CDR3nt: TGTGCCAGCAGTTTTTGGTACACTGAAGCTTTCTTT
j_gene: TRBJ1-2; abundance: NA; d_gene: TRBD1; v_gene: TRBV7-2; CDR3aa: CASRRGGTGGLYGYTF; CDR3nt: TGTGCCAGCAGAAGGGGTGGGACAGGGGGCCTCTATGGCTACACCTTC
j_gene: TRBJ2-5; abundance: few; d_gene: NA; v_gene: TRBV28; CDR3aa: CASSLGMGFQETQYF; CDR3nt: TGTGCCAGTTCTCTGGGTATGGGGTTCCAAGAGACCCAGTACTTC
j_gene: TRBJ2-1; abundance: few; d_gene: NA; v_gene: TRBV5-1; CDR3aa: CASRPDGRDEQFF; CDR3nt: TGCGCCAGCAGACCGGACGGTAGGGATGAGCAGTTCTTC
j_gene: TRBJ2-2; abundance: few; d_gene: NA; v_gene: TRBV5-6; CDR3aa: CASSLYFLSTGELFF; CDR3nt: TGTGCCAGCAGCTTGTACTTTCTGTCGACCGGGGAGCTGTTTTTT
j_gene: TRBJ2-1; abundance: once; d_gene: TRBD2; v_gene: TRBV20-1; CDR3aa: CSARGKRGRCYNEQFF; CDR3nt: TGCAGTGCTAGGGGAAAGCGGGGGAGGTGCTACAATGAGCAGTTCTTC
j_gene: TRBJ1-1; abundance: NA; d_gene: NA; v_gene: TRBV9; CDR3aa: CASSPTGSDTEAFF; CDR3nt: TGTGCCAGCAGCCCGACAGGATCGGACACTGAAGCTTTCTTT
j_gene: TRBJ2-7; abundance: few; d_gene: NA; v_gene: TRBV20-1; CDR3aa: CSARDKAYEQYF; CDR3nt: TGCAGTGCTAGAGATAAAGCCTACGAGCAGTACTTC
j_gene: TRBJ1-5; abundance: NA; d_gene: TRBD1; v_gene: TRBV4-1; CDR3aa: CASSRQGGPQHF; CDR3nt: TGCGCCAGCAGCAGACAGGGAGGGCCCCAGCATTTT
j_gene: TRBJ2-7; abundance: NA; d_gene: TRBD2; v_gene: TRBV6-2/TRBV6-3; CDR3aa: CASTRLAGGYEQYF; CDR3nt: TGTGCCAGCACCAGACTAGCGGGTGGCTACGAGCAGTACTTC
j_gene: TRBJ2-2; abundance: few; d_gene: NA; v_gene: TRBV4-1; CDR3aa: CASSQNRAIEVGELFF; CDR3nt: TGCGCCAGCAGCCAAAACAGGGCCATCGAGGTCGGGGAGCTGTTTTTT
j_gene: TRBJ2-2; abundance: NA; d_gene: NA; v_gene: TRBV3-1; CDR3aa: CASSQERGSLAGELFF; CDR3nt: TGTGCCAGCAGCCAAGAACGGGGGAGTCTCGCCGGGGAGCTGTTTTTT
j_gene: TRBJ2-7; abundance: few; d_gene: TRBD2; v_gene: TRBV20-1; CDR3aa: CSARPGGYEQYF; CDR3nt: TGCAGTGCCCGTCCCGGGGGGTACGAGCAGTACTTC
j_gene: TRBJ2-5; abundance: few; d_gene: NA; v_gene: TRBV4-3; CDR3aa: CASSQGRGVTETQYF; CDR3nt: TGCGCCAGCAGCCAAGGACGGGGAGTCACGGAGACCCAGTACTTC
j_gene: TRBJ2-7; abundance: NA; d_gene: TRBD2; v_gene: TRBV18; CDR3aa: CASSPRAGGLYEQYF; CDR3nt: TGTGCCAGCTCACCTCGAGCGGGGGGCCTGTACGAGCAGTACTTC
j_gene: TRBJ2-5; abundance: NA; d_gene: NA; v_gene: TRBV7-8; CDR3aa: CASSVRPKRGTQYF; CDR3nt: TGTGCCAGCAGCGTGAGGCCTAAACGAGGGACCCAGTACTTC
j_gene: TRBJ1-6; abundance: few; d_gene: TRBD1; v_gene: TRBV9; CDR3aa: CASSVEAGGISNSPLHF; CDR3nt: TGTGCCAGCAGCGTAGAGGCAGGGGGCATCAGTAATTCACCCCTCCACTTT
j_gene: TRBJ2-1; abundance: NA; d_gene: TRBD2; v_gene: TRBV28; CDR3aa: CASSRHSGGAFNEQFF; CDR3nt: TGTGCCAGCAGTCGTCACAGCGGGGGGGCCTTCAATGAGCAGTTCTTC
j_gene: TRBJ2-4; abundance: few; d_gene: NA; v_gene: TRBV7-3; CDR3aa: CASSSDILAKNIQYF; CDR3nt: TGTGCCAGCAGCTCGGACATTCTAGCCAAAAACATTCAGTACTTC
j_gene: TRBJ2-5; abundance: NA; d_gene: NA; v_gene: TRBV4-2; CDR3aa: CASSPGHPGETQYF; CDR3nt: TGTGCCAGCAGCCCGGGACATCCGGGGGAGACCCAGTACTTC
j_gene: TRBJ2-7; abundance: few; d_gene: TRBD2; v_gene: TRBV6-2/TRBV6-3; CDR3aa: CASSRQGTSGDYEQYF; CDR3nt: TGTGCCAGCAGTCGCCAGGGGACTAGCGGCGACTACGAGCAGTACTTC
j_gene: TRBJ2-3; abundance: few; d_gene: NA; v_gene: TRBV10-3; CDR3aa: CAISEGGTTDTQYF; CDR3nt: TGTGCCATCAGTGAAGGGGGGACCACAGATACGCAGTATTTT
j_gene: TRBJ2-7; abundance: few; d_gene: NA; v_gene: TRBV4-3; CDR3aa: CASSQDYLAAYEQYF; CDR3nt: TGCGCCAGCAGCCAAGATTATTTAGCCGCCTACGAGCAGTACTTC
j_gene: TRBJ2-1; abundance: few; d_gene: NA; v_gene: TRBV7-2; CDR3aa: CASSLHRPTRSGEQFF; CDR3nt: TGTGCCAGCAGCCTACACCGCCCGACTAGATCGGGTGAGCAGTTCTTC
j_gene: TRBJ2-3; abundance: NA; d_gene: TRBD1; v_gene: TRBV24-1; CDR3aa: CATSDRTGGTDTQYF; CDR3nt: TGTGCCACCAGTGATCGGACAGGGGGCACAGATACGCAGTATTTT
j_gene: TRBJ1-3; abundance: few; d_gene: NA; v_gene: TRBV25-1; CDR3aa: CASSGQAGNTIYF; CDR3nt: TGTGCCAGCAGTGGACAGGCTGGAAACACCATATATTTT
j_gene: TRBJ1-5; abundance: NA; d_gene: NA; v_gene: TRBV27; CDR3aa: CASSVTGSGEQPQHF; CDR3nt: TGTGCCAGCAGTGTAACAGGTTCGGGGGAGCAGCCCCAGCATTTT
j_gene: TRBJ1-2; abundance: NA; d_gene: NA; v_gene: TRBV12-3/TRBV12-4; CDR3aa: CASSLAAGNYGYTF; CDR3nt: TGTGCCAGCAGTTTAGCGGCAGGGAACTATGGCTACACCTTC
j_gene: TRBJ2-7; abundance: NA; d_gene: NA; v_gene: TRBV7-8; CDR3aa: CASSQLYEQYF; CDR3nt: TGTGCCAGCAGCCAGTTGTACGAGCAGTACTTC
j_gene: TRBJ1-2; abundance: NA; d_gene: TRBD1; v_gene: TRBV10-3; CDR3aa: CAISESNRGGYTF; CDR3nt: TGTGCCATCAGTGAGTCAAACAGGGGTGGCTACACCTTC
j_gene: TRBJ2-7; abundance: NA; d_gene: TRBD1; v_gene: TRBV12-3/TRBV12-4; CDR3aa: CASRILGTGDSYEQYF; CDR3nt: TGTGCCAGCAGAATCCTCGGGACAGGGGATTCCTACGAGCAGTACTTC
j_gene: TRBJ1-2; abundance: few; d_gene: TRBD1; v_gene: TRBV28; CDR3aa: CASSLRTGIYGYTF; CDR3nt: TGTGCCAGCAGCCTCAGGACAGGGATCTATGGCTACACCTTC
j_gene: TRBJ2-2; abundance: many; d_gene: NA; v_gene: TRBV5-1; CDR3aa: CASSWGSGGELFF; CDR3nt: TGCGCCAGCAGTTGGGGAAGCGGCGGGGAGCTGTTTTTT
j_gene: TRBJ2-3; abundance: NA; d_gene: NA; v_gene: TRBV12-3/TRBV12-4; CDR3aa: CASRAMQYF; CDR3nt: TGTGCCAGCAGGGCTATGCAGTATTTT
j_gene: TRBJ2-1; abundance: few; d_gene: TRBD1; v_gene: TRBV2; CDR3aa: CASSVDRGEQFF; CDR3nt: TGTGCCAGCAGTGTAGACAGGGGTGAGCAGTTCTTC
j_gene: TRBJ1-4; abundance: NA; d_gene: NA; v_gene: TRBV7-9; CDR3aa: CASSPRGVEKLFF; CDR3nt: TGTGCCAGCAGCCCCCGGGGGGTGGAAAAACTGTTTTTT
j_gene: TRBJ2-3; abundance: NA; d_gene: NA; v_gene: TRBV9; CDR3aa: CASSEGGLRGDTQYF; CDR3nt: TGTGCCAGCAGCGAGGGGGGACTCCGGGGGGATACGCAGTATTTT
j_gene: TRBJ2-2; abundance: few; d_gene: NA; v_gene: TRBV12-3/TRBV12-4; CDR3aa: CASSPESRNTGELFF; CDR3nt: TGTGCCAGCAGCCCGGAGTCTAGGAACACCGGGGAGCTGTTTTTT
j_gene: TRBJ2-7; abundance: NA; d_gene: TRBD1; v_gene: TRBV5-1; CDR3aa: CASSYTGQAYEQYF; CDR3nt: TGCGCCAGCAGCTATACGGGACAGGCTTACGAGCAGTACTTC
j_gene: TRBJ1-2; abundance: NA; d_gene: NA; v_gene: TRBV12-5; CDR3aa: CASGLVLRVDGYTF; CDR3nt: TGTGCTAGTGGTTTGGTACTCAGGGTCGATGGCTACACCTTC
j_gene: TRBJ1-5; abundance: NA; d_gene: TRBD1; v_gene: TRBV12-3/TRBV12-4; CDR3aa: CASSLTNTGGLNQPQHF; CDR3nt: TGTGCCAGCAGTTTAACGAACACAGGGGGTCTTAATCAGCCCCAGCATTTT
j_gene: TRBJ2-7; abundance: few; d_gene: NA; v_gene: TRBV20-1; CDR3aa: CSASRPGGYLYEQYF; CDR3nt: TGCAGTGCTAGTCGGCCCGGCGGATACCTCTACGAGCAGTACTTC
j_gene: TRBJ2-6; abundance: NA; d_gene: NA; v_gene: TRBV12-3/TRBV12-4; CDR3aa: CASRRSTRSGANVLTF; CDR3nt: TGTGCCAGCAGAAGGTCTACTAGGTCCGGGGCCAACGTCCTGACTTTC
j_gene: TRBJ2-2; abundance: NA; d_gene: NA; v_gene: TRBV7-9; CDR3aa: CASSFSKGGELFF; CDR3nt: TGTGCCAGCAGCTTCTCGAAGGGCGGGGAGCTGTTTTTT
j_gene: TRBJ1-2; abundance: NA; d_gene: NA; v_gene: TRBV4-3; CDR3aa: CASSPGERGRGYTF; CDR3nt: TGCGCCAGCAGCCCTGGAGAACGGGGAAGGGGCTACACCTTC
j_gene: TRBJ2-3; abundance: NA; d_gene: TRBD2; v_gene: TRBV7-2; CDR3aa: CASSPTGLAGGDTQYF; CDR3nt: TGTGCCAGCAGCCCGACGGGACTAGCGGGGGGAGATACGCAGTATTTT
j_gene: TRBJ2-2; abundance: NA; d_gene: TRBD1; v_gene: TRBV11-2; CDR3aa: CASSSDRVHTGELFF; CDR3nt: TGTGCCAGCAGCTCCGACAGGGTTCACACCGGGGAGCTGTTTTTT
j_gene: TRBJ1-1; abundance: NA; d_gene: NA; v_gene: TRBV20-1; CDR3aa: CSAMTPGANTEAFF; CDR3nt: TGCAGTGCCATGACCCCAGGGGCCAACACTGAAGCTTTCTTT